The 17 T cell receptor beta chains listed next were all sequenced from one sample in a study of blood T cell repertoires in COVID-19 (dated by TCRdb to 2019 to 2021). Library construction relied on the immunoSEQ multiplex PCR assay. The source is immuneACCESS, and TCRdb retained only in-frame sequences with V and J called. Part of the clones is not carried over; for the studies checked, unresolved V genes explain less than half of this, and the remainder is unexplained. The sample table holds more than 200,000 clones, of which around 89% were seen once. The ten largest account for over 4% of the sample. The source material was PBMCs or T cells enriched from blood (not recorded which). The receptors originated from a woman in her 30s who had recovered from COVID-19.

The chain couples TRBV7-9 to TRBJ2-3; 10 bases fit TRBD2. The germline CDR1 and CDR2 sequences are SEHNR and FQNEAQ (reference sequence). The length of the CDR3 is 16 residues. After removal of 4 bases from V and 3 bases from J, the junction contained 7 bases not matched to a gene. The CDR3 spells CASSSSGRAQTDTQYF. The CDR3 DNA follows: TGTGCCAGCAGCTCAAGCGGGAGGGCCCAGACAGATACGCAGTATTTT.

The chain employs TRBV7-9 and TRBJ1-2; 7 bases fit TRBD1. V lost 7 bases, J lost 7 bases, and 9 bases stayed unmatched. CDR1 is SEHNR and CDR2 is FQNEAQ in the germline V gene (reference sequence). The CDR3 extends over 13 amino acids. The CDR3 region is CASNKQGSGGYTF. The DNA for the CDR3 is TGTGCCAGCAACAAACAGGGGTCGGGTGGCTACACCTTC.

This chain links TRBV7-2 with TRBJ1-2; D uncertain. V shed 5 bases and J shed 4 bases, with 17 bases lying between them. The germline V gene has CDR1 SGHTA and CDR2 FQGNSA. The CDR3 loop spans 15 amino acids. The CDR3 sequence is CASSPGPTGSYGYTF. In DNA, the CDR3 is TGTGCCAGCAGCCCGGGCCCGACGGGAAGCTATGGCTACACCTTC.

The chain carries TRBV28 and TRBJ1-3; the D is unclear. CDR1 and CDR2 from the germline V gene are MDHEN and SYDVKM. V lost 1 base and J lost 0, with 10 bases in between. The CDR3 has 16 residues. CDR3 region: CASSLYVSNSGNTIYF. The CDR3 DNA reads as TGTGCCAGCAGTTTATATGTCAGTAACTCTGGAAACACCATATATTTT.

This clone appeared a single time. The chain joins TRBV18 to TRBJ1-3; D is perhaps TRBD1 (5 bases). Germline values: CDR1 KGHSH, CDR2 LQKENI. The CDR3 is made up of 20 amino acids. V shed 0 bases and J shed 0 bases, with 21 bases lying between them. Here the CDR3 reads CASSPPIEGLKIFSGNTIYF. The CDR3 nucleotides are TGTGCCAGCTCACCACCGATAGAGGGACTAAAGATTTTCTCTGGAAACACCATATATTTT.

V gene TRBV28 combines with J gene TRBJ1-6; perhaps TRBD1 as D (5 bases). The CDR3 has 15 residues. With 6 bases removed from V and 6 bases from J, the gap between germline ends came to 15 bases. Per germline, CDR1 MDHEN and CDR2 SYDVKM. The CDR3 bases are TGTGCCAGCAGAACAGGCGGGGATTTTAATTCACCCCTCCACTTT. Translating gives CASRTGGDFNSPLHF.

V gene TRBV27 combines with J gene TRBJ1-1; D is possibly TRBD1 (6 bases). V was clipped by 6 bases and J by 0 bases, with 11 bases between them. CDR3 length: 14 amino acids. Germline CDR1 MNHEY, CDR2 SMNVEV (reference sequence). The CDR3 here is CASRKQGLNTEAFF. CDR3 coding DNA: TGTGCCAGCAGGAAACAGGGTCTGAACACTGAAGCTTTCTTT.

J is TRBJ1-1 and V is TRBV7-9; 7 nucleotides align to TRBD1. The CDR3 runs to 15 residues. J lost 2 bases, V lost 3 bases, and 6 bases had no gene match. The V gene's germline CDR1 is SEHNR and CDR2 FQNEAQ (reference sequence). The CDR3 spells CASSLRTGQNTEAFF. The CDR3 DNA follows: TGTGCCAGCAGCTTGCGGACAGGACAAAACACTGAAGCTTTCTTT.

This chain links TRBV6-2 or TRBV6-3 with TRBJ2-1, with D possibly matching TRBD2 (6 bases). Germline-derived CDR1 and CDR2 are MNHEY and SVGEGT. Trimming pared 5 bases from V and 6 bases from J, leaving 17 bases between. There are 15 residues in the CDR3. The CDR3 DNA sequence: TGTGCCAGCAGTCCAACCTTGGGACTCAGCAATGAGCAGTTCTTC. Residues: CASSPTLGLSNEQFF.

The genes are TRBV7-9 and TRBJ1-1, with D possibly matching TRBD1 (5 bases). The CDR3 is made up of 15 amino acids. The V gene lost 1 base and the J gene lost 5 bases, with 14 bases spanning the gap. Germline V gives CDR1 SEHNR, CDR2 FQNEAQ (reference sequence). The CDR3 DNA follows: TGTGCCAGCAGCTTAGTATGGGCAGGGAAAACTGAAGCTTTCTTT. Its translation: CASSLVWAGKTEAFF.

The rearrangement joins TRBV3-1 (or the pseudogene TRBV3-2) to TRBJ1-1; TRBD1 agrees at 7 bases. Trimming cost V 0 bases and J 5 bases; bases outside gene matches: 6. Looked up from germline, CDR1 is LGHDT and CDR2 is YNNKEL (reference sequence). This CDR3 contains 15 residues. The CDR3 DNA sequence: TGTGCCAGCAGCCAAGAGGAGACAGGGAGGACTGAAGCTTTCTTT. This translates into CASSQEETGRTEAFF.

The V gene is TRBV10-3, the J gene TRBJ1-4; weak D call: TRBD1 (6 bases). Trimming removed 10 bases at V and 0 bases at J, with 12 bases between. In germline, CDR1 is ENHRY, CDR2 SYGVKD. The length of the CDR3 is 14 residues. The CDR3: CATQGSPTNEKLFF. DNA of the CDR3: TGTGCCACACAGGGCTCTCCAACTAATGAAAAACTGTTTTTT.

This chain uses TRBV7-3 with TRBJ2-1; the D is unclear. The CDR3 contains 17 residues. In germline, CDR1 is SGHTA, CDR2 FQGTGA. V shed 0 bases and J shed 8 bases, with 20 bases lying between them. In DNA form, the CDR3 reads TGTGCCAGCAGCTTAACAGGCACCCTGCGGTCTCCGGATGAGCAGTTCTTC. It codes for CASSLTGTLRSPDEQFF.

This chain connects TRBV24-1 to TRBJ2-5, with D possibly matching TRBD1 (5 bases). CDR1 KGHDR and CDR2 SFDVKD come from the germline V gene. The length of the CDR3 is 12 residues. Trimming shortened V by 4 bases and J by 4 bases, and 6 bases separated the two germline ends. The CDR3, as DNA: TGTGCCACCAGTGACAGGGTAGAGACCCAGTACTTC. Its translation is CATSDRVETQYF.

This clone was seen only once. The gene calls are TRBV7-6 and TRBJ2-7; TRBD2 matches at 9 bases. In germline, CDR1 is SGHVS, CDR2 FNYEAQ. This CDR3 is 15 amino acids long. The ends lost 5 bases at V and 2 bases at J; junction bases unmatched: 7. CDR3 sequence (DNA): TGTGCCAGCAGCGAGCTATCTAGCGGGGCCTACGAGCAGTACTTC. Translated, it gives CASSELSSGAYEQYF.

This clone was recorded only once. The chain joins TRBV28 to TRBJ2-3; 7 nucleotides agree with TRBD2. Germline CDR1 MDHEN, CDR2 SYDVKM. This CDR3 contains 15 residues. With V trimmed by 3 bases and J by 0 bases, 3 bases remained unmatched. The CDR3 is CASSFRDYSTDTQYF. CDR3 in DNA: TGTGCCAGCAGTTTCCGGGACTACAGCACAGATACGCAGTATTTT.

This clone has just one count. The chain combines TRBV5-1 with TRBJ2-1; D is unclear. This CDR3 is built from 15 residues. V was shortened by 3 bases and J by 7 bases, with 17 bases between the two germline ends. Germline lookup yields CDR1 SGHRS and CDR2 YFSETQ. The CDR3, as DNA: TGCGCCAGCAGCTCCCTTTCCACCCGCAGGAATGAGCAGTTCTTC. Protein sequence: CASSSLSTRRNEQFF.